A selection of T cell receptor beta chains follows, all from one sample in a study of regulatory T cells in long-lasting Graves disease. TCRdb reanalysed the multiplex PCR reads using MiXCR and keeps one entry per CDR3 protein. This table holds around 430,000 distinct CDR3 sequences, approximately 23% found once. Material: peripheral blood mononuclear cells (PBMCs), obtained when the disease was refractory, from a patient treated with antithyroid drugs. The receptor source for this set is a female donor with Graves disease. CDR3s include the opening cysteine and the closing phenylalanine or tryptophan. D genes are given only for firm matches. Clone size is shown for a subset of rows, as once, few, many or a class of expanded clone.

cdr3_aa cdr3_nt v_call clone_size d_call j_call
CASTNMNTEAFF TGTGCCAGCACGAATATGAACACTGAAGCTTTCTTT TRBV25-1 few NA TRBJ1-1
CASSAGQGFYEQYF TGCGCCAGCAGCGCGGGACAGGGGTTCTACGAGCAGTACTTC TRBV5-1 NA TRBD1 TRBJ2-7
CASTVTGGDSGANVLTF TGTGCCAGCACCGTGACAGGGGGAGACTCTGGGGCCAACGTCCTGACTTTC TRBV7-9 NA TRBD1 TRBJ2-6
CASSWGTLYAEKLFF TGCGCCAGCAGCTGGGGGACACTGTATGCGGAAAAACTGTTTTTT TRBV5-1 few NA TRBJ1-4
CSARAPGTDTQYF TGCAGTGCTAGAGCACCAGGGACAGATACGCAGTATTTT TRBV20-1 few NA TRBJ2-3
CASRKETGTRRYEQYF TGTGCCAGCAGGAAAGAAACCGGGACCAGACGTTACGAGCAGTACTTC TRBV2 many NA TRBJ2-7
CASSISLGGVYEQYF TGTGCCAGTAGTATCTCCTTAGGGGGGGTCTACGAGCAGTACTTC TRBV19 NA NA TRBJ2-7
CASSPRDRVDYEQYF TGTGCCAGCAGTCCCCGGGACAGGGTGGACTACGAGCAGTACTTC TRBV12-3/TRBV12-4 many TRBD1 TRBJ2-7
CATSDWGQPQHF TGTGCCACCAGTGACTGGGGTCAGCCCCAGCATTTT TRBV24-1 many NA TRBJ1-5
CASRLRGLNTEAFF TGTGCCAGCAGACTCAGGGGCTTGAACACTGAAGCTTTCTTT TRBV27 many NA TRBJ1-1
CASSFGSGQETQYF TGTGCCAGCAGCTTTGGGTCAGGGCAAGAGACCCAGTACTTC TRBV7-2 many NA TRBJ2-5
CSAGTQETQYF TGCAGTGCGGGGACCCAAGAGACCCAGTACTTC TRBV20-1 NA NA TRBJ2-5
CASTGTSEQYF TGTGCCAGCACCGGCACTTCTGAGCAGTACTTC TRBV7-2 few NA TRBJ2-7
CASSFEKPDRSYEQYF TGTGCCAGCAGTTTCGAAAAACCGGACCGTTCCTACGAGCAGTACTTC TRBV28 many NA TRBJ2-7
CAWRTTETISYEQYF TGTGCCTGGAGAACGACAGAAACGATCTCCTACGAGCAGTACTTC TRBV30 NA NA TRBJ2-7
CASSPVRGIGLYSNQPQHF TGTGCCAGCAGTCCTGTTAGAGGAATAGGACTTTATAGCAATCAGCCCCAGCATTTT TRBV6-1 many NA TRBJ1-5
CASGGSGKPQETQYF TGTGCCTCTGGGGGTAGCGGGAAGCCCCAAGAGACCCAGTACTTC TRBV7-9 few TRBD2 TRBJ2-5
CASTERGRGTGELFF TGTGCCAGCACCGAAAGGGGGAGGGGGACCGGGGAGCTGTTTTTT TRBV25-1 NA NA TRBJ2-2
CASSSRDYPTDTQYF TGTGCCAGCAGCTCCCGGGACTACCCCACAGATACGCAGTATTTT TRBV7-3 NA TRBD2 TRBJ2-3
CASSPSTALAGGHNERFF TGTGCCAGCAGCCCCTCCACAGCCTTAGCGGGGGGGCACAATGAGCGGTTCTTC TRBV2 NA TRBD2 TRBJ2-1
CASSLVGGAEAFF TGTGCCAGCAGTTTAGTCGGAGGCGCTGAAGCTTTCTTT TRBV12-3/TRBV12-4 many NA TRBJ1-1
CSARDRDGQPQHF TGCAGTGCTAGAGACAGGGACGGTCAGCCCCAGCATTTT TRBV20-1 NA NA TRBJ1-5
CASRRTGGFLETEAFF TGTGCCAGCAGGCGGACAGGGGGATTTCTGGAGACTGAAGCTTTCTTT TRBV6-1 many TRBD1 TRBJ1-1
CATSRVLLNTEAFF TGTGCCACCAGCAGAGTCCTCCTAAACACTGAAGCTTTCTTT TRBV15 many NA TRBJ1-1
CASSLSPDGTRNQPQHF TGTGCCAGCAGCTTATCTCCAGATGGGACACGGAATCAGCCCCAGCATTTT TRBV7-9 few NA TRBJ1-5
CSVPGTSADNEQFF TGCAGCGTTCCCGGGACTAGCGCCGACAATGAGCAGTTCTTC TRBV29-1 NA TRBD2 TRBJ2-1
CASSSSRHAQYYGYTF TGTGCCAGCAGTTCGAGTAGGCACGCACAGTACTATGGCTACACCTTC TRBV28 many NA TRBJ1-2
CASSSGSGTYEQYF TGTGCCAGTTCGTCGGGCTCAGGGACCTACGAGCAGTACTTC TRBV6-1 NA NA TRBJ2-7
CASGQDPYGYTF TGTGCCAGTGGACAGGACCCCTATGGCTACACCTTC TRBV9 NA TRBD1 TRBJ1-2
CASSYGGEKLFF TGTGCCAGCAGTTACGGAGGGGAAAAACTGTTTTTT TRBV6-9 many NA TRBJ1-4
CAWSGSNYGYTF TGTGCCTGGAGTGGCAGTAACTATGGCTACACCTTC TRBV30 few NA TRBJ1-2
CASSLGSGGDQPQHF TGTGCCAGCAGCTTAGGGTCGGGAGGGGATCAGCCCCAGCATTTT TRBV11-2 NA NA TRBJ1-5
CSVEGEEQETQYF TGCAGCGTTGAAGGGGAAGAACAAGAGACCCAGTACTTC TRBV29-1 many NA TRBJ2-5
CASSPLTDRSDYGYTF TGTGCCAGCAGTCCGCTAACGGACAGGTCGGACTATGGCTACACCTTC TRBV27 many TRBD1 TRBJ1-2
CASSLEGETKLFF TGTGCCAGCAGCTTAGAGGGGGAGACTAAACTGTTTTTT TRBV11-2 NA NA TRBJ1-4
CAIGQVDYEQYF TGTGCCATCGGACAGGTAGACTACGAGCAGTACTTC TRBV10-3 many TRBD1 TRBJ2-7
CSARDQRSANTGELFF TGCAGTGCTAGAGATCAACGCAGCGCGAACACCGGGGAGCTGTTTTTT TRBV20-1 NA NA TRBJ2-2
CSVEGFGPGQLEQYF TGCAGCGTTGAAGGATTCGGTCCAGGGCAGCTCGAGCAGTACTTC TRBV29-1 NA NA TRBJ2-7
CASSLLVGGIDTQYF TGTGCCAGCAGTTTATTGGTCGGGGGTATAGATACGCAGTATTTT TRBV28 NA NA TRBJ2-3
CASSEGTGDGEQYF TGTGCCAGCAGTGAAGGGACAGGGGATGGCGAGCAGTACTTC TRBV6-1 NA TRBD1 TRBJ2-7
CASSMALAGNTIYF TGTGCCAGTAGTATGGCCTTGGCTGGAAACACCATATATTTT TRBV19 NA NA TRBJ1-3
CASSYLGQGAGGYAF TGTGCCAGCAGCTACTTGGGACAGGGAGCCGGTGGCTACGCCTTC TRBV11-2 NA TRBD1 TRBJ1-2
CASSFLENTGELFF TGTGCCAGCAGTTTCTTAGAGAACACCGGGGAGCTGTTTTTT TRBV28 many NA TRBJ2-2
CASTDPDRGHYGYTF TGTGCCAGCACCGACCCGGACAGGGGACACTATGGCTACACCTTC TRBV6-1 many TRBD1 TRBJ1-2
CATQLIAGSTEAFF TGTGCCACCCAGCTCATTGCAGGAAGCACTGAAGCTTTCTTT TRBV6-2/TRBV6-3 many NA TRBJ1-1
CAWSEGTGRYGYTF TGTGCCTGGAGCGAAGGGACAGGGCGCTATGGCTACACCTTC TRBV30 few TRBD1 TRBJ1-2
CASSMTWPPGAQFF TGTGCCAGTAGTATGACGTGGCCCCCGGGAGCGCAGTTCTTC TRBV19 few NA TRBJ2-1
CASSRGQGASGNTIYF TGTGCCAGCAGCCGTGGACAGGGGGCAAGCGGAAACACCATATATTTT TRBV7-9 NA TRBD1 TRBJ1-3
CASRPSRVSNTEAFF TGTGCCAGCAGGCCGTCTCGAGTTTCGAACACTGAAGCTTTCTTT TRBV6-1 many NA TRBJ1-1
CASSLVFGLSGANVLTF TGTGCCAGCAGCTTGGTCTTTGGACTCTCTGGGGCCAACGTCCTGACTTTC TRBV5-5 few NA TRBJ2-6
CAISGHPRDFTGELFF TGTGCCATCAGTGGCCACCCTAGGGACTTCACCGGGGAGCTGTTTTTT TRBV10-3 NA NA TRBJ2-2
CASSLVTGATYEQYF TGCGCCAGCAGCTTGGTCACAGGGGCTACCTACGAGCAGTACTTC TRBV5-1 NA TRBD1 TRBJ2-7
CASDTSRRLAGETQYF TGTGCCAGCGATACATCCAGACGGCTAGCGGGGGAGACCCAGTACTTC TRBV6-1 many TRBD2 TRBJ2-5
CASSANHGGSVYEQYF TGTGCCAGCAGCGCCAATCACGGCGGGAGCGTATACGAGCAGTACTTC TRBV9 few TRBD2 TRBJ2-7
CASSADRALRAEAFF TGTGCCAGTAGTGCGGACAGGGCGCTCAGGGCTGAAGCTTTCTTT TRBV19 NA TRBD1 TRBJ1-1
CSVIQTRGGQPQHF TGCAGCGTCATACAGACCAGAGGTGGTCAGCCCCAGCATTTT TRBV29-1 many NA TRBJ1-5
CASSFGTGRNTGELFF TGTGCCAGCAGTTTTGGAACAGGGCGAAACACCGGGGAGCTGTTTTTT TRBV28 many NA TRBJ2-2
CSAPKPGTQETQYF TGCAGTGCTCCAAAGCCGGGGACCCAAGAGACCCAGTACTTC TRBV20-1 many NA TRBJ2-5